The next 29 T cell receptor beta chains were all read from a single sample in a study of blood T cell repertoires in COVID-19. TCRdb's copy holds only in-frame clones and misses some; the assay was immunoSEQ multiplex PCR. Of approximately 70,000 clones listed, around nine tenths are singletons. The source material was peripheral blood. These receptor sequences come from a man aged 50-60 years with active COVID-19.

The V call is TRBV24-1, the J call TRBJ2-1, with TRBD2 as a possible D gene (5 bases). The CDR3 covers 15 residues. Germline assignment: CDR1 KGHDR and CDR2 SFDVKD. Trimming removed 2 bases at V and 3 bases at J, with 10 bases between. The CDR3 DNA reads TGTGCCACCAGTGATTCAGAGGGCCGCTACAATGAGCAGTTCTTC. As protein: CATSDSEGRYNEQFF.

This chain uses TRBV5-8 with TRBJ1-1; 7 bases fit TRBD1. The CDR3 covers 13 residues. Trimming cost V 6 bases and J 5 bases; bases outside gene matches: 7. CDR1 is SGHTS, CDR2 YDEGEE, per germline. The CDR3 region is CASIQRGLTEAFF. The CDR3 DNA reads TGTGCCAGCATCCAGAGGGGGCTAACTGAAGCTTTCTTT.

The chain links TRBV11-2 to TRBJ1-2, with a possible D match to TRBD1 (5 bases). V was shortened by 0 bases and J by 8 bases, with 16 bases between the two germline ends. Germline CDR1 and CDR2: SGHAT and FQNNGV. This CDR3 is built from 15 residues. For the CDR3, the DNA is TGTGCCAGCAGCTTAGATCCGGCCGGGGGATCGGGCTACACCTTC. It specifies CASSLDPAGGSGYTF. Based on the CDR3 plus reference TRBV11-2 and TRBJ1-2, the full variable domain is EAGVAQSPRYKIIEKRQSVAFWCNPISGHATLYWYQQILGQGPKLLIQFQNNGVVDDSQLPKDRFSAERLKGVDSTLKIQPAKLEDSAVYLCASSLDPAGGSGYTFGSGTRLTVV.

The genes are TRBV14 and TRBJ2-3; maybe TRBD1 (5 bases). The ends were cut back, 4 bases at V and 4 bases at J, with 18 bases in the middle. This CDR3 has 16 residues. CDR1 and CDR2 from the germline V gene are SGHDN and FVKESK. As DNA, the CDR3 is TGTGCCAGCAGCCCTACAGGTTCCATGGCCGCAGATACGCAGTATTTT. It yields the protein CASSPTGSMAADTQYF.

DNA for the CDR3: TGCGCCAGCAGCTTGGCCGGGATTTCACCCCTCCACTTT. This encodes CASSLAGISPLHF. The chain employs TRBV5-1 and TRBJ1-6; D is unclear. Germline CDR1 is SGHRS and CDR2 is YFSETQ. This CDR3 is built from 13 residues. Trimming took 0 bases from V and 9 from J, leaving 7 bases between them.

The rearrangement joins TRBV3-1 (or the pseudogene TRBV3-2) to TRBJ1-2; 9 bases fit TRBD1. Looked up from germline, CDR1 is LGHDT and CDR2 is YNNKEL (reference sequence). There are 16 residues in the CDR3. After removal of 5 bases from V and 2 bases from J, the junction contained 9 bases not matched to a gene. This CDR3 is CASSDRGKGGNYGYTF. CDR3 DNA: TGTGCCAGCAGCGACAGGGGGAAAGGAGGAAACTATGGCTACACCTTC.

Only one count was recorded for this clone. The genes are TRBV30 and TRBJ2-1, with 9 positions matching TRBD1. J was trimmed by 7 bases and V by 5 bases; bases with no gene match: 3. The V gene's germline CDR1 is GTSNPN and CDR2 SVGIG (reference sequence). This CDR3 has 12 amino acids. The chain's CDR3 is CAWSGQGNEQFF. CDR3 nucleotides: TGTGCCTGGTCTGGACAGGGGAATGAGCAGTTCTTC.

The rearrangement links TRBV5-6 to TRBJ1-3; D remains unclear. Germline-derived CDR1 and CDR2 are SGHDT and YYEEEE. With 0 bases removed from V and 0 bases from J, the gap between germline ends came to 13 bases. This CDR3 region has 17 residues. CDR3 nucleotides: TGTGCCAGCAGCTTGGAAGGCTGGCGGAGCTCTGGAAACACCATATATTTT. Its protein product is CASSLEGWRSSGNTIYF.

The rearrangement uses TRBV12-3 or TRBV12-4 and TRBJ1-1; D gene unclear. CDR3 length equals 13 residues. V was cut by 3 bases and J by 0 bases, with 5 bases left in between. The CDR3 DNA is TGTGCCAGCAGTTTCACGGTGAACACTGAAGCTTTCTTT. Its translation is CASSFTVNTEAFF.

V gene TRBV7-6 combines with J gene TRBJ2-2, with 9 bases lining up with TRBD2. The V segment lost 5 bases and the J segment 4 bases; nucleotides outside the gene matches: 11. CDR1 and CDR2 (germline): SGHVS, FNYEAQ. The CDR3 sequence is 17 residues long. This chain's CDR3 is CASSPGAGGGATGELFF. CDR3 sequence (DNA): TGTGCCAGCAGCCCGGGGGCTGGCGGGGGGGCCACCGGGGAGCTGTTTTTT. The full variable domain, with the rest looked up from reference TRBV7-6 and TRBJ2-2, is GAGVSQSPRYKVTKRGQDVALRCDPISGHVSLYWYRQALGQGPEFLTYFNYEAQQDKSGLPNDRFSAERPEGSISTLTIQRTEQRDSAMYRCASSPGAGGGATGELFFGEGSRLTVL.

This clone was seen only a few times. The CDR3 reads CATSRPRQGRPTGELFF. In nucleotides, the CDR3 is TGTGCCACCAGCAGACCAAGACAGGGGCGACCAACCGGGGAGCTGTTTTTT. The chain carries TRBV15 and TRBJ2-2, with TRBD1 matching 8 bases. The V gene end was trimmed by 2 bases and the J gene end by 5 bases; junction bases not matched to a gene: 10. Germline loops: CDR1 LNHNV, CDR2 YYDKDF (reference sequence). The CDR3 sequence is 17 residues long.

The CDR3 bases are TGTGCCAGCAGCTTAAGAAGGAACCCGGGGAACACCATATATTTT. Amino acids: CASSLRRNPGNTIYF. The chain carries TRBV7-9 and TRBJ1-3; no definite D call. The CDR3 loop spans 15 amino acids. CDR1 is SEHNR and CDR2 is FQNEAQ in the germline V gene (reference sequence). V lost 2 bases to trimming and J lost 7 bases, with 15 bases between them.

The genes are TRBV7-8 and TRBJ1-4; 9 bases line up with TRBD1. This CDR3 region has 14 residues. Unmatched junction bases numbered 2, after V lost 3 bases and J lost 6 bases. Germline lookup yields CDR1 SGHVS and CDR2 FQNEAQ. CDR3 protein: CASSLGTGHEKLFF. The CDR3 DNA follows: TGTGCCAGCAGCTTGGGGACAGGGCATGAAAAACTGTTTTTT.

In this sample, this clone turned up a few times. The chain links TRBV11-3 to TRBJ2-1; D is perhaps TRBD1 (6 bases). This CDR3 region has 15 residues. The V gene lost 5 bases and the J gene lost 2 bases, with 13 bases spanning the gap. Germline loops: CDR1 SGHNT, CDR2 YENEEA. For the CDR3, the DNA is TGTGCCAGCAGCCCCGGCACAGGGCCCTACAATGAGCAGTTCTTC. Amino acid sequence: CASSPGTGPYNEQFF.

The CDR3 reads CASSQEPSVSSYEQYF. For the CDR3, the DNA is TGCGCCAGCAGCCAAGAGCCCTCCGTGAGCTCCTACGAGCAGTACTTC. This rearrangement joins TRBV4-3 to TRBJ2-7; D is ambiguous. V lost 0 bases and J 0 bases, leaving 12 bases between the germline ends. The germline CDR1 and CDR2 sequences are LGHNA and YSLEER. The CDR3 consists of 16 residues.

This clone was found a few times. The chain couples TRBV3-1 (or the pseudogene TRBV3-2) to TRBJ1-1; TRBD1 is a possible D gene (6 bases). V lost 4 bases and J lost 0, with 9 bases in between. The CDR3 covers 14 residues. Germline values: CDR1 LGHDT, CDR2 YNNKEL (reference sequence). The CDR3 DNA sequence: TGTGCCAGCAGCCTCACAGGGTTGAACACTGAAGCTTTCTTT. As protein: CASSLTGLNTEAFF.

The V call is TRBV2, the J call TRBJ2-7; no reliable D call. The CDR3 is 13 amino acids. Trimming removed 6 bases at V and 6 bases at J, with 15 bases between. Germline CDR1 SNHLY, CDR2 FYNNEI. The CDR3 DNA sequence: TGTGCCAGCAGCGCTTCTATTAGTAGCGAGCAGTACTTC. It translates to CASSASISSEQYF.

CDR3 DNA sequence: TGTGCCATCAGTGGGGCGGCAGGGAACCAGCCCCAGCATTTT. Its translation is CAISGAAGNQPQHF. The chain uses TRBV10-3 and TRBJ1-5; tentatively, D is TRBD1 (5 bases). Trimming removed 4 bases at V and 7 bases at J, with 14 bases between. This CDR3 has 14 residues. CDR1 and CDR2 from the germline V gene are ENHRY and SYGVKD.

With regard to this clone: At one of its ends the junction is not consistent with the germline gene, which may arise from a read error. The CDR3 DNA follows: TGCGCCCGCAGCGCATCTTTCTGGCGGGGGGGGGCAGATACGCAGTATTTT. Translated: CARSASFWRGGADTQYF. The V and J genes are TRBV5-1 and TRBJ2-3; 9 bases are a match to TRBD2. The CDR3 is 17 amino acids. Germline V gene sequence: CDR1 SGHRS, CDR2 YFSETQ.

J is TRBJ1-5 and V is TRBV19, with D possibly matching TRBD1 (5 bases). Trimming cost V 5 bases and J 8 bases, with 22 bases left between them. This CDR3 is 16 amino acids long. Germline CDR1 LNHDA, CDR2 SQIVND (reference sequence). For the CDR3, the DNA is TGTGCCAGTAGTCCATGGCGGGGGACGGGTAGAGAGCCCCAGCATTTT. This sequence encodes CASSPWRGTGREPQHF.

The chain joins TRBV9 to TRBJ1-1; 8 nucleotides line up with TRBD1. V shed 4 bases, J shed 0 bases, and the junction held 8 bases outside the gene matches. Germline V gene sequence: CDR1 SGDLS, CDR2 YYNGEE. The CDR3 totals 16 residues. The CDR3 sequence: CASSPTGGLLNTEAFF. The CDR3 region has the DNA TGTGCCAGCAGCCCTACAGGGGGTCTCCTGAACACTGAAGCTTTCTTT.

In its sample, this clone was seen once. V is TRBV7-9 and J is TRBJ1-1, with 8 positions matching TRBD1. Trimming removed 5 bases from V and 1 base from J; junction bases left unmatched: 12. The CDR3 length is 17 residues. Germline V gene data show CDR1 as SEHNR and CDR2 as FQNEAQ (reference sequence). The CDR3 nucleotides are TGTGCCAGCAGCCTCCCTTGGCAGGGGGCGGGGAACACTGAAGCTTTCTTT. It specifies CASSLPWQGAGNTEAFF.

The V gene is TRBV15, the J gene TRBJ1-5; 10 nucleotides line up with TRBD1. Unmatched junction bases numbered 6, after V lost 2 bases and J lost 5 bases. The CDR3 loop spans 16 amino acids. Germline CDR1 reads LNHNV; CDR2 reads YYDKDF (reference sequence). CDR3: CATSRPTGGGDQPQHF. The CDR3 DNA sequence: TGTGCCACCAGCAGACCGACAGGGGGCGGAGATCAGCCCCAGCATTTT.

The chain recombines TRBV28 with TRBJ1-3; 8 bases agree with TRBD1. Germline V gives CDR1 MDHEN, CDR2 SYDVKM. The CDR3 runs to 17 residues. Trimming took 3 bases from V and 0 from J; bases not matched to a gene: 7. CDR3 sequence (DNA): TGTGCCAGCAGTTTGACCGGGACAGGAATCTCTGGAAACACCATATATTTT. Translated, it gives CASSLTGTGISGNTIYF.

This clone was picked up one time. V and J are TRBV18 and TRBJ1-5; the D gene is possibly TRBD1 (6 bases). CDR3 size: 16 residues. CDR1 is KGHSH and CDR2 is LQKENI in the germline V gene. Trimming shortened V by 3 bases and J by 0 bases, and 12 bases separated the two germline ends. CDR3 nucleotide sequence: TGTGCCAGCTCACCGACAGGTTCATATAGCAATCAGCCCCAGCATTTT. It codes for CASSPTGSYSNQPQHF.

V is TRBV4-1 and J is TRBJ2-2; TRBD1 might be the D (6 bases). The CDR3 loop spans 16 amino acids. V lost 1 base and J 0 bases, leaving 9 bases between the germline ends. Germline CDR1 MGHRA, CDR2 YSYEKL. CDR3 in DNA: TGCGCCAGCAGCCAAGTCGGACAGCCGAACACCGGGGAGCTGTTTTTT. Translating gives CASSQVGQPNTGELFF.

The CDR3 coding sequence is TGTGCCAGCAGTTCTCCGGGACAGATGAACACTGAAGCTTTCTTT. Translation: CASSSPGQMNTEAFF. This chain links TRBV6-5 with TRBJ1-1, with TRBD1 identical over 7 bases. The ends lost 4 bases at V and 0 bases at J; junction bases unmatched: 5. The CDR3 totals 15 residues. Germline lookup yields CDR1 MNHEY and CDR2 SVGAGI.

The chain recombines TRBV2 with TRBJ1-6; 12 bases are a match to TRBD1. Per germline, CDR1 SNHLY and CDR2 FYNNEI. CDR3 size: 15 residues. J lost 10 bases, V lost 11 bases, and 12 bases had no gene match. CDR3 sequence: CAGRPGQGAWSPLHF. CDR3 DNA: TGTGCCGGAAGACCGGGACAGGGGGCTTGGTCACCCCTCCACTTT.

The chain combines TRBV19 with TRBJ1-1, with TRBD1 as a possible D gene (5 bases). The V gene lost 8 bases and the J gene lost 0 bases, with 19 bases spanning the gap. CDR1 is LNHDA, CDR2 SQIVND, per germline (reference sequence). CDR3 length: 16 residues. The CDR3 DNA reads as TGTGCCAGTGCGAGCCCCCGAGCAGGGATGAACACTGAAGCTTTCTTT. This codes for CASASPRAGMNTEAFF.